A single sample is the source of the 13 T cell receptor beta chains below, sequenced in a study of graft-versus-host responses after intestinal transplantation. TCRdb's table, derived via immunoSEQ multiplex PCR, lists solely in-frame clones and lacks some. Among roughly 100,000 clones, approximately 93% were seen once, and the ten largest hold around 1.2%. Their antigens remain unidentified. The sample here was unstimulated CD8+ T cells sorted from spleen or lymph node cells, taken before intestinal transplant. Receptors originate from a human donor who received an intestinal transplant.

The chain links TRBV6-5 to TRBJ1-6; D is undetermined. The CDR3 extends over 15 amino acids. Germline-derived CDR1 and CDR2 are MNHEY and SVGAGI. The V gene lost 3 bases and the J gene lost 2 bases, with 8 bases spanning the gap. The CDR3 sequence is CASSYTDPYNSPLHF. Here the CDR3 DNA reads TGTGCCAGCAGTTATACGGACCCCTATAATTCACCCCTCCACTTT.

The V and J genes are TRBV2 and TRBJ1-6; D is possibly TRBD1 (5 bases). Germline V gene data show CDR1 as SNHLY and CDR2 as FYNNEI. Trimming shortened V by 9 bases and J by 7 bases, and 16 bases separated the two germline ends. The CDR3 covers 14 residues. CDR3 in DNA: TGTGCCAGACAGGCAGGGTCGAAAAATTCACCCCTCCACTTT. Protein sequence: CARQAGSKNSPLHF.

V and J are TRBV5-6 and TRBJ2-1, with TRBD2 matching over 9 bases. The CDR3 totals 15 residues. Germline CDR1 is SGHDT and CDR2 is YYEEEE. V shed 4 bases and J 8 bases; nucleotides not matched to a gene: 10. CDR3 residues: CASSPSGGRRDEQFF. DNA for the CDR3: TGTGCCAGCAGCCCCAGCGGGGGGCGGAGGGATGAGCAGTTCTTC.

The chain joins TRBV6-5 to TRBJ1-5, with D tentatively TRBD1 (5 bases). Per germline, CDR1 MNHEY and CDR2 SVGAGI. Trimming pared 5 bases from V and 5 bases from J, leaving 16 bases between. The CDR3 totals 15 residues. CDR3 loop: CASSVGTGGHQPQHF. Written as DNA, the CDR3 is TGTGCCAGCAGTGTTGGGACTGGGGGACATCAGCCCCAGCATTTT.

The chain carries TRBV2 and TRBJ2-6; 9 nucleotides align to TRBD1. After removal of 8 bases from V and 1 base from J, the junction contained 12 bases not matched to a gene. The CDR3 contains 18 residues. Germline V gene sequence: CDR1 SNHLY, CDR2 FYNNEI. In nucleotides, the CDR3 is TGTGCCAGCCCCCTTTCCGGGACAGGGATTTCTGGGGCCAACGTCCTGACTTTC. Amino acids: CASPLSGTGISGANVLTF. Combining the CDR3 with reference TRBV2 and TRBJ2-6 gives the whole variable domain EPEVTQTPSHQVTQMGQEVILRCVPISNHLYFYWYRQILGQKVEFLVSFYNNEISEKSEIFDDQFSVERPDGSNFTLKIRSTKLEDSAMYFCASPLSGTGISGANVLTFGAGSRLTVL.

This chain joins TRBV2 and TRBJ2-3; a weak D match, TRBD2 (7 bases). Germline-derived CDR1 and CDR2 are SNHLY and FYNNEI. This CDR3 region has 16 residues. Trimming took 3 bases from V and 1 from J, leaving 14 bases between them. CDR3 region: CASSDAGAEGTDTQYF. CDR3 DNA sequence: TGTGCCAGCAGTGATGCGGGGGCCGAGGGCACAGATACGCAGTATTTT.

This clone has a single count. The V gene is TRBV11-2, the J gene TRBJ2-1; TRBD1 might be the D (6 bases). The CDR3 totals 15 residues. The V end lost 2 bases, the J end lost 2 bases, and 10 bases lay between the germline ends. Germline lookup yields CDR1 SGHAT and CDR2 FQNNGV. CDR3 in amino acids: CASSLNRVTYNEQFF. The CDR3 DNA reads as TGTGCCAGCAGCTTAAACAGGGTAACCTACAATGAGCAGTTCTTC.

The chain couples TRBV13 to TRBJ1-2; perhaps TRBD1 as D (5 bases). The germline V and J ends were trimmed by 5 bases and 6 bases, with 16 bases remaining between them. From germline, CDR1 is PRHDT and CDR2 FYEKMQ (reference sequence). The CDR3 covers 14 residues. In DNA, the CDR3 is TGTGCCAGCAGCCCCAGATGGGGCGCCGATGGCTACACCTTC. It encodes CASSPRWGADGYTF.

The CDR3 nucleotides read TGTGCCAGCAGTTACTCGACTGTGACAGGGGAGGAGACCCAGTACTTC. Translating gives CASSYSTVTGEETQYF. This sequence joins TRBV6-5 and TRBJ2-5; 8 positions agree with TRBD1. Germline CDR1 reads MNHEY; CDR2 reads SVGAGI. The CDR3 consists of 16 residues. The junction had 8 bases not matched to a gene; V was cut back by 0 bases and J by 5 bases.

V is TRBV10-3 and J is TRBJ2-3; 7 bases map to TRBD1. The CDR3 extends over 16 amino acids. With 2 bases clipped from V and 4 bases from J, the junction kept 9 bases outside the gene matches. The germline gives CDR1 ENHRY, CDR2 SYGVKD. The DNA for the CDR3 is TGTGCCATCAGTGAGGTTACAGGGGACCGACCAGATACGCAGTATTTT. It codes for CAISEVTGDRPDTQYF.

The V call is TRBV11-2, the J call TRBJ2-3, with D perhaps being TRBD1 or TRBD2 (5 bases each). Trimming left V 5 bases short and J 0 bases short, with 18 bases between. Germline V lookup: CDR1 SGHAT, CDR2 FQNNGV. This CDR3 region has 17 residues. The CDR3 is CASSPLGASISTDTQYF. The CDR3 DNA follows: TGTGCCAGCAGCCCGCTCGGGGCCAGTATAAGCACAGATACGCAGTATTTT. Looking up the rest from reference TRBV11-2 and TRBJ2-3 gives the full variable domain: EAGVAQSPRYKIIEKRQSVAFWCNPISGHATLYWYQQILGQGPKLLIQFQNNGVVDDSQLPKDRFSAERLKGVDSTLKIQPAKLEDSAVYLCASSPLGASISTDTQYFGPGTRLTVL.

The J gene is TRBJ2-3, the V gene TRBV2, with no clear D. CDR3 length: 16 residues. Looked up from germline, CDR1 is SNHLY and CDR2 is FYNNEI. V lost 3 bases and J lost 0, with 13 bases in between. CDR3 DNA sequence: TGTGCCAGCAGTGAGGGTCAGTACTCTAGCACAGATACGCAGTATTTT. It translates to CASSEGQYSSTDTQYF.

This clone came up a few times. The chain recombines TRBV6-6 with TRBJ2-7; D might be TRBD2 (5 bases). CDR1 and CDR2 from the germline V gene are MNHNY and SVGAGI (reference sequence). CDR3 length equals 13 residues. The V end lost 5 bases, the J end lost 2 bases, and 10 bases lay between the germline ends. CDR3: CASSIAAAYEQYF. CDR3 sequence (DNA): TGTGCCAGCAGTATAGCAGCGGCCTACGAGCAGTACTTC.